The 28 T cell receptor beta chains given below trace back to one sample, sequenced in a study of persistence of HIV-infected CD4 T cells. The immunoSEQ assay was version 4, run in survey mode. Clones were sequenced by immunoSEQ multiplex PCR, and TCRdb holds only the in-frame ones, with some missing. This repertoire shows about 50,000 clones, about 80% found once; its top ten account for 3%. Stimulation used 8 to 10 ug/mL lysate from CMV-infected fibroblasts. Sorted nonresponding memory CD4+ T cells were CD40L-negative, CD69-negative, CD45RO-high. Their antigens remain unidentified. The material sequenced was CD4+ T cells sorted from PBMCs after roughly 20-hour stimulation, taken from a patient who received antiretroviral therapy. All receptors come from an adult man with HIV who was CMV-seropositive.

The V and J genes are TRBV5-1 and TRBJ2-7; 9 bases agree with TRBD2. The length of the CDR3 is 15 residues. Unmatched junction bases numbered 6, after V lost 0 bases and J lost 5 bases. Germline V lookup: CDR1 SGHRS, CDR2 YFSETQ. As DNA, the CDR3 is TGCGCCAGCAGCTTGGGCGGGGGGGCCGACCACGAGCAGTACTTC. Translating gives CASSLGGGADHEQYF.

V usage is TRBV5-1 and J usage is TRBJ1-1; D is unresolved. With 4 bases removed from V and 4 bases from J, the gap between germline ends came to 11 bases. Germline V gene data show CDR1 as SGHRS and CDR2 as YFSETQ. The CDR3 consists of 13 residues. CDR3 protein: CASSPLGITEAFF. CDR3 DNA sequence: TGCGCCAGCAGCCCCCTGGGGATCACTGAAGCTTTCTTT.

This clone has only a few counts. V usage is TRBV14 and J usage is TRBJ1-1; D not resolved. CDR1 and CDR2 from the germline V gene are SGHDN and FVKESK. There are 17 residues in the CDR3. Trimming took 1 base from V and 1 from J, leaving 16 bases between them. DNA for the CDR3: TGTGCCAGCAGCCAAGTCAGGTTACAGTTTGGGAACACTGAAGCTTTCTTT. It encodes CASSQVRLQFGNTEAFF.

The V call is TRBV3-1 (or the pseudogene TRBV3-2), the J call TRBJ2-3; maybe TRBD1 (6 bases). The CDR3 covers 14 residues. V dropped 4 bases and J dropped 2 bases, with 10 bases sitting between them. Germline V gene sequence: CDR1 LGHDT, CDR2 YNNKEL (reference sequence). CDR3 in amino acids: CASSLGQPTDTQYF. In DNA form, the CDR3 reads TGTGCCAGCAGCCTTGGACAGCCCACAGATACGCAGTATTTT.

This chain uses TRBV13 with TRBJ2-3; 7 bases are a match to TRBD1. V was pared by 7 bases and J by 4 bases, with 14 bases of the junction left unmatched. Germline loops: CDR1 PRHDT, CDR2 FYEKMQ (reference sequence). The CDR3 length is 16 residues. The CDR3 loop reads CASKHEGAGFADTQYF. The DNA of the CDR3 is TGTGCCAGCAAACACGAGGGGGCAGGGTTTGCAGATACGCAGTATTTT. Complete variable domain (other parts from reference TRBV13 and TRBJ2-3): AAGVIQSPRHLIKEKRETATLKCYPIPRHDTVYWYQQGPGQDPQFLISFYEKMQSDKGSIPDRFSAQQFSDYHSELNMSSLELGDSALYFCASKHEGAGFADTQYFGPGTRLTVL.

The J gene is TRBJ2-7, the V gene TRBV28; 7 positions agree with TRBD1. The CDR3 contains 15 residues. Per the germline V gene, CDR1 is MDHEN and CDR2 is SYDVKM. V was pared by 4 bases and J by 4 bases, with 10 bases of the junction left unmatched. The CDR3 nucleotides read TGTGCCAGCAGTTACCACAGGGGACAATCTTACGAGCAGTACTTC. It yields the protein CASSYHRGQSYEQYF.

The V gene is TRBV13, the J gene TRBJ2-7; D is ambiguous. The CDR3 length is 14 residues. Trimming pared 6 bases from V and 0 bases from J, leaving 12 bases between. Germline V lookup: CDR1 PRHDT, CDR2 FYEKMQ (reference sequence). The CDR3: CASSSILSSYEQYF. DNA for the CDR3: TGTGCCAGCAGTTCCATATTAAGCTCCTACGAGCAGTACTTC.

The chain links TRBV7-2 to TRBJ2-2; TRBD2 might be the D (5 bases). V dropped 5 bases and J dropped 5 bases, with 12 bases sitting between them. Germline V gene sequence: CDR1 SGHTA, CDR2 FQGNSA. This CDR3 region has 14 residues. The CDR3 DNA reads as TGTGCCAGCAGCCCCTGGAGGTGGACCGGGGAGCTGTTTTTT. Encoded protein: CASSPWRWTGELFF. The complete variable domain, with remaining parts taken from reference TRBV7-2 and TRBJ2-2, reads GAGVSQSPSNKVTEKGKDVELRCDPISGHTALYWYRQSLGQGLEFLIYFQGNSAPDKSGLPSDRFSAERTGGSVSTLTIQRTQQEDSAVYLCASSPWRWTGELFFGEGSRLTVL.

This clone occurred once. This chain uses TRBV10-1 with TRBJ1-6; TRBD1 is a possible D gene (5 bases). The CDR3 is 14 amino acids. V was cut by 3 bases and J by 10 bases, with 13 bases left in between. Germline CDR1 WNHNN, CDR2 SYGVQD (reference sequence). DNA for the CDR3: TGCGCCAGCAGTGATGCCCAGGGCAGATCACCCCTCCACTTT. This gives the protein CASSDAQGRSPLHF.

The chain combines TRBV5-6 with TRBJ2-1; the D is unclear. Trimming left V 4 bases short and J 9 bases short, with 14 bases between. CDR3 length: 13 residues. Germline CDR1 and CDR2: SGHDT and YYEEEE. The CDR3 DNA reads TGTGCCAGCAGCCCTAACTACAATAGTGAGCAGTTCTTC. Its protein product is CASSPNYNSEQFF.

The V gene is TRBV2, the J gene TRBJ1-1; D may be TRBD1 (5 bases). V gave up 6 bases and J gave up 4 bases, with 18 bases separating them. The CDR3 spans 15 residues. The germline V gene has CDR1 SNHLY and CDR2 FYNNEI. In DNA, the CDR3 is TGTGCCAGCAGCGGCCTCGGGGGTCGGGGCACTGAAGCTTTCTTT. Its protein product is CASSGLGGRGTEAFF.

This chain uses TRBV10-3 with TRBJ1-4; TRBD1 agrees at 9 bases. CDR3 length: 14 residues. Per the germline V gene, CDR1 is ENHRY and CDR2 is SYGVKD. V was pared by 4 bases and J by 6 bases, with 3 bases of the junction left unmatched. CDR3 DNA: TGTGCCATCAGTGGGGGACAGGGAGATGAAAAACTGTTTTTT. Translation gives CAISGGQGDEKLFF.

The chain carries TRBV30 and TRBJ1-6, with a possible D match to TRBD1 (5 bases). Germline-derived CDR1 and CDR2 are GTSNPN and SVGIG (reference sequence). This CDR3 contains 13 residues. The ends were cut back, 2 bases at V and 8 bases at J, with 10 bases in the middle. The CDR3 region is CAWSREGDSPLHF. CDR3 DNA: TGTGCCTGGAGTAGGGAAGGGGATTCACCCCTCCACTTT.

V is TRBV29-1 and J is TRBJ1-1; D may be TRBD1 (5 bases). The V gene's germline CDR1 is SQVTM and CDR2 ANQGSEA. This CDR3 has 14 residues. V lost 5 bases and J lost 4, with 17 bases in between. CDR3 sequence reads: CSVIRELGGTEAFF. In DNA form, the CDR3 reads TGCAGCGTTATCAGGGAGCTCGGGGGCACTGAAGCTTTCTTT.

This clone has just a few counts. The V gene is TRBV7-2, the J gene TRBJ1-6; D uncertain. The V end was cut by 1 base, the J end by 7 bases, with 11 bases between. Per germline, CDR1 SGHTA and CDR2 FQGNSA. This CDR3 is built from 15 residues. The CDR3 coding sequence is TGTGCCAGCAGCTTAGGTTTCGGGTTAAATTCACCCCTCCACTTT. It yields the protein CASSLGFGLNSPLHF.

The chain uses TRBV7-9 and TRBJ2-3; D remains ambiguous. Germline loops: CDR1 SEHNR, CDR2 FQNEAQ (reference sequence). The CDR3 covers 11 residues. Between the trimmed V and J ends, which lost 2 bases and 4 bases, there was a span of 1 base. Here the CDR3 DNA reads TGTGCCAGCAGCTTATCAGATACGCAGTATTTT. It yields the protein CASSLSDTQYF.

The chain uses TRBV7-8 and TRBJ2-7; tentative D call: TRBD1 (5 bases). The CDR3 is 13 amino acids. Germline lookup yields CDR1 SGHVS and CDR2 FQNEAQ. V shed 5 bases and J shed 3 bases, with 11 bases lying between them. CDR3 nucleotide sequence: TGTGCCAGCAGCAAGCACAGGAGCTACGAGCAGTACTTC. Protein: CASSKHRSYEQYF.

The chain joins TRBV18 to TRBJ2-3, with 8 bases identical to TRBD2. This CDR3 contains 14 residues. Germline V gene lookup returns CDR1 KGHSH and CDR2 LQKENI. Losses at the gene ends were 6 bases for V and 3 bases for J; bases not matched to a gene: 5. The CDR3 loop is CASSTGGGTDTQYF. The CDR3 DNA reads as TGTGCCAGCTCTACCGGCGGGGGGACAGATACGCAGTATTTT.

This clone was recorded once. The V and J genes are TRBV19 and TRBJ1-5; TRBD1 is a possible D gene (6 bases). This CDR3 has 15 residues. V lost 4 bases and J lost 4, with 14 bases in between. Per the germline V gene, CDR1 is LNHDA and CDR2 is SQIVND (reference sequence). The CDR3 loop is CASSTSTGANQPQHF. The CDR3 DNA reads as TGTGCCAGTAGTACCTCGACAGGCGCTAATCAGCCCCAGCATTTT.

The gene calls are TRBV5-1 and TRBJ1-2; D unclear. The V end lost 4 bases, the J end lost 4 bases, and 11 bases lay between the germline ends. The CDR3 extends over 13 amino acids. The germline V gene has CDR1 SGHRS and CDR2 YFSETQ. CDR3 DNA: TGCGCCAGCAGCCTCGGAACCCTCTATGGCTACACCTTC. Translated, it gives CASSLGTLYGYTF.

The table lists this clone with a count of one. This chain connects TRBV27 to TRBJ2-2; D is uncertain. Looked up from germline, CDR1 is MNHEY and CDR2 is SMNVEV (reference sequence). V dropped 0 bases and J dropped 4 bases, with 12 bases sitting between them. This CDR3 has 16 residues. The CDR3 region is CASSLSRPASTGELFF. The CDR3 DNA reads TGTGCCAGCAGTTTATCGAGGCCCGCGAGCACCGGGGAGCTGTTTTTT.

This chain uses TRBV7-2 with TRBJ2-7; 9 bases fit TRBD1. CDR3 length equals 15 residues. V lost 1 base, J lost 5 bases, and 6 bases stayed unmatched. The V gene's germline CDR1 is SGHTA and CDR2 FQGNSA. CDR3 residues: CASSLEGTGRHEQYF. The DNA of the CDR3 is TGTGCCAGCAGCTTAGAAGGGACAGGGCGCCACGAGCAGTACTTC.

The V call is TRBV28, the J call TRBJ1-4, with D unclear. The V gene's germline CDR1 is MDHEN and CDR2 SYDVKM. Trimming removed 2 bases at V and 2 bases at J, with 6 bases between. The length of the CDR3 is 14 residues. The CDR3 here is CASSLGTTNEKLFF. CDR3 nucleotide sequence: TGTGCCAGCAGTTTAGGAACGACTAATGAAAAACTGTTTTTT. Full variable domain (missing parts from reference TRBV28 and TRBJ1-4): DVKVTQSSRYLVKRTGEKVFLECVQDMDHENMFWYRQDPGLGLRLIYFSYDVKMKEKGDIPEGYSVSREKKERFSLILESASTNQTSMYLCASSLGTTNEKLFFGSGTQLSVL.

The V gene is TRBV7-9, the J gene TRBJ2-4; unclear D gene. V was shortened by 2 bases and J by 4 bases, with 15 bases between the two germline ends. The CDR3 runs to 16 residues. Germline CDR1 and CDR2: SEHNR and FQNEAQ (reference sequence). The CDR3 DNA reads TGTGCCAGCAGCTTACCGCCGGTAGGGTTTAAAAACATTCAGTACTTC. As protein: CASSLPPVGFKNIQYF. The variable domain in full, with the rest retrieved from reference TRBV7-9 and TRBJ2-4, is DTGVSQNPRHKITKRGQNVTFRCDPISEHNRLYWYRQTLGQGPEFLTYFQNEAQLEKSRLLSDRFSAERPKGSFSTLEIQRTEQGDSAMYLCASSLPPVGFKNIQYFGAGTRLSVL.

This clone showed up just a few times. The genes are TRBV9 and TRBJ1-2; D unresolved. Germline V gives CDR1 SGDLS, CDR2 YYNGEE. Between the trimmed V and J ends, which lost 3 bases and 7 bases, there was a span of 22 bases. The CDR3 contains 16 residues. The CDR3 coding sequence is TGTGCCAGCAGCGCGATCACAGCTCGTAGCCTACGTGGCTACACCTTC. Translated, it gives CASSAITARSLRGYTF.

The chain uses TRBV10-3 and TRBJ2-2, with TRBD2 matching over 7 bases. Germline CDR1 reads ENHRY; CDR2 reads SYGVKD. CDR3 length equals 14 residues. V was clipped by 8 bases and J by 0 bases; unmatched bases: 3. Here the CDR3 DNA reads TGTGCCATCTTTGGGGGGGCGAACACCGGGGAGCTGTTTTTT. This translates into CAIFGGANTGELFF.

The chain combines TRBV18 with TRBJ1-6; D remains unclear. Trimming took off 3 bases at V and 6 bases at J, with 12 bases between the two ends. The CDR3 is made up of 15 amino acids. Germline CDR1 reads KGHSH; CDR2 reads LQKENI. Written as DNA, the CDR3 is TGTGCCAGCTCACCGGAGAAACTAGTTAATTCACCCCTCCACTTT. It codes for CASSPEKLVNSPLHF.

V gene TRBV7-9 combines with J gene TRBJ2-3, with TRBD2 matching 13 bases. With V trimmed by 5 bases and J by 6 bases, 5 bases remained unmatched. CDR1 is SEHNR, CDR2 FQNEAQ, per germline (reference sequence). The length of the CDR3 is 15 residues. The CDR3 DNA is TGTGCCAGCAGCCAGGGACTAGCGGGACGCGATACGCAGTATTTT. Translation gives CASSQGLAGRDTQYF.